One sample yielded the 8 T cell receptor beta chains listed below, sequenced in a study of circulating and synovial CD4+ cells in juvenile arthritis. TCRdb's copy holds only in-frame clones and misses some; the assay was immunoSEQ multiplex PCR. Found here are about 33,000 clones, roughly 95% of them singletons; the top ten hold 0.15% to 0.2%. The sequencing sample was made of CD4+ T cells from blood. These receptor sequences come from a human donor with juvenile idiopathic arthritis.

This clone has just one count. The genes are TRBV5-4 and TRBJ2-1, with 10 bases matching TRBD1. V trimming: 4 bases; J trimming: 14 bases; junction bases outside the gene matches: 9. This CDR3 is built from 13 residues. CDR1 SGHNT and CDR2 YYREEE come from the germline V gene (reference sequence). The CDR3 sequence is CASSMTGTGVKFF. The CDR3, as DNA: TGTGCCAGCAGCATGACCGGGACAGGGGTTAAGTTCTTC.

The genes are TRBV19 and TRBJ2-2, with D uncertain. CDR3 length: 13 amino acids. Germline-derived CDR1 and CDR2 are LNHDA and SQIVND (reference sequence). The ends were cut back, 5 bases at V and 4 bases at J, with 8 bases in the middle. Here the CDR3 reads CASSPSGTGELFF. The DNA for the CDR3 is TGTGCCAGTAGTCCCTCGGGCACCGGGGAGCTGTTTTTT.

The chain carries TRBV5-8 and TRBJ2-7; 7 bases map to TRBD1. With V trimmed by 2 bases and J by 1 base, 6 bases remained unmatched. Germline V gene sequence: CDR1 SGHTS, CDR2 YDEGEE. The CDR3 extends over 15 amino acids. The CDR3 bases are TGTGCCAGCAGCTTCCAACAGGGGATATCCTACGAGCAGTACTTC. It yields the protein CASSFQQGISYEQYF. Drawing the rest from reference TRBV5-8 and TRBJ2-7, the complete variable domain is EAGVTQSPTHLIKTRGQQATLRCSPISGHTSVYWYQQALGLGLQFLLWYDEGEERNRGNFPPRFSGRQFPNYSSELNVNALELEDSALYLCASSFQQGISYEQYFGPGTRLTVT.

The V call is TRBV27, the J call TRBJ1-2, with TRBD1 identical over 7 bases. This CDR3 has 14 amino acids. Losses at the gene ends were 3 bases for V and 8 bases for J; bases not matched to a gene: 9. In germline, CDR1 is MNHEY, CDR2 SMNVEV (reference sequence). The CDR3 loop reads CASSFSSQGGGYTF. The CDR3 bases are TGTGCCAGCAGTTTTTCATCTCAGGGGGGAGGCTACACCTTC.

The rearrangement links TRBV20-1 to TRBJ1-2; possibly TRBD1 for D (5 bases). V lost 0 bases to trimming and J lost 7 bases, with 6 bases between them. Germline-derived CDR1 and CDR2 are DFQATT and SNEGSKA (reference sequence). The CDR3 has 11 residues. CDR3 region: CSARDRVGYTF. The CDR3, as DNA: TGCAGTGCTAGAGACAGGGTTGGCTACACCTTC.

This clone was recorded only once. The chain uses TRBV10-3 and TRBJ1-4, with TRBD1 matching 7 bases. The germline CDR1 and CDR2 sequences are ENHRY and SYGVKD. J lost 5 bases, V lost 6 bases, and 6 bases had no gene match. This CDR3 is built from 14 residues. The CDR3 nucleotides read TGTGCCATCAGGGCCGGGACAGCGAATGAAAAACTGTTTTTT. Translation gives CAIRAGTANEKLFF.

This clone was seen only once. The chain joins TRBV27 to TRBJ2-3; D might be TRBD2 (6 bases). Germline V gene lookup returns CDR1 MNHEY and CDR2 SMNVEV (reference sequence). V lost 6 bases to trimming and J lost 0 bases, with 16 bases between them. The CDR3 extends over 16 amino acids. CDR3 loop: CASRTERATSTDTQYF. The CDR3 bases are TGTGCCAGCAGGACCGAGCGGGCGACTAGCACAGATACGCAGTATTTT.

This clone was seen only a few times. The chain combines TRBV7-3 with TRBJ2-1, with 9 bases matching TRBD1. Germline trimming cut 2 bases from V and 7 bases from J; bases unmatched to any gene: 6. CDR1 and CDR2 from the germline V gene are SGHTA and FQGTGA. The CDR3 sequence is 15 residues long. CDR3 in amino acids: CASSLGDRARNEQFF. CDR3 DNA sequence: TGTGCCAGCAGCTTAGGGGACAGGGCGAGGAATGAGCAGTTCTTC.